The clone carrying this T cell receptor beta chain has a count of ten or more. These data are taken from a study of human T cells and chemical hapten exposure. Across the whole study: Upper inner arm skin measuring about 2 cm by about 2 cm received 2% DPC for sensitization.

This CDR3 region has 15 residues. The germline CDR1 and CDR2 sequences are KGHDR and SFDVKD. Unmatched junction bases numbered 9, after V lost 4 bases and J lost 6 bases. TCRdb reanalysed the RACE reads using MiXCR and keeps one entry per CDR3 protein. The sample lists 50,000 or so distinct CDR3 sequences; 9.9% were seen once. Time point: patch test 3, about 24 weeks after DPC sensitization. Described treatment: therapeutic diphenylcyclopropenone sensitization with weekly scalp DPC. This chain links TRBV24-1 with TRBJ2-5, with TRBD2 identical over 8 bases. The input for sequencing was whole blood, taken in connection with sensitization to the hapten diphenylcyclopropenone (DPC). The source of this sequence is a woman aged 40 to 50 with alopecia areata. Some clones in this sample may be carry-over from other donors' samples. The CDR3 is CATSETGGPVKTQYF. CDR3 bases: TGTGCCACCAGTGAGACGGGGGGGCCCGTGAAGACCCAGTACTTC.